The 31 T cell receptor beta chains listed next were all sequenced from one sample in a study of blood T cell repertoires in COVID-19. The table came from immunoSEQ multiplex PCR; TCRdb's copy has only in-frame clones and leaves some out. The sample comprises about 200,000 clones, about 85% of which are singletons, and about 22% rests with the top ten. Sequencing was performed on peripheral blood. The source of these receptors is a man aged 55 to 70 with active or convalescent COVID-19.

CDR3 in amino acids: CASGDRGPDTQYF. Written as DNA, the CDR3 is TGTGCCAGCGGGGACAGGGGGCCAGATACGCAGTATTTT. This chain uses TRBV2 with TRBJ2-3, with 12 bases that match TRBD1. This CDR3 region has 13 residues. Per the germline V gene, CDR1 is SNHLY and CDR2 is FYNNEI. Germline trimming cut 8 bases from V and 4 bases from J; bases unmatched to any gene: 1.

This clone was observed a handful of times. This sequence joins TRBV30 and TRBJ1-3; weak D call: TRBD1 (5 bases). The CDR3 runs to 14 residues. The V end was cut by 5 bases, the J end by 0 bases, with 11 bases between. Per germline, CDR1 GTSNPN and CDR2 SVGIG (reference sequence). As DNA, the CDR3 is TGTGCCTGGCGGCCGGGGGTCTCTGGAAACACCATATATTTT. Amino acid sequence: CAWRPGVSGNTIYF.

This chain links TRBV18 with TRBJ1-5; the D gene is possibly TRBD1 (6 bases). Germline assignment: CDR1 KGHSH and CDR2 LQKENI. The CDR3 runs 14 residues. Trimming shortened V by 2 bases and J by 6 bases, and 11 bases separated the two germline ends. The CDR3 here is CASSPGGAGQPQHF. The CDR3 bases are TGTGCCAGCTCACCAGGGGGGGCTGGTCAGCCCCAGCATTTT.

The genes are TRBV11-2 and TRBJ1-1, with D maybe TRBD1 (5 bases). The CDR3 is made up of 14 amino acids. The V gene lost 0 bases and the J gene lost 1 base, with 6 bases spanning the gap. Germline V gives CDR1 SGHAT, CDR2 FQNNGV. CDR3 nucleotide sequence: TGTGCCAGCAGCTTAGATCAGGGGAACACTGAAGCTTTCTTT. This gives the protein CASSLDQGNTEAFF. Supplemented by reference TRBV11-2 and TRBJ1-1, the full variable domain reads EAGVAQSPRYKIIEKRQSVAFWCNPISGHATLYWYQQILGQGPKLLIQFQNNGVVDDSQLPKDRFSAERLKGVDSTLKIQPAKLEDSAVYLCASSLDQGNTEAFFGQGTRLTVV.

The rearrangement links TRBV5-1 to TRBJ1-1, with 7 bases aligning to TRBD1. In germline, CDR1 is SGHRS, CDR2 YFSETQ. J was trimmed by 1 base and V by 2 bases; bases with no gene match: 5. This CDR3 has 15 amino acids. CDR3 region: CASSFLGTANTEAFF. Here the CDR3 DNA reads TGCGCCAGCAGCTTTTTAGGGACAGCGAACACTGAAGCTTTCTTT.

This sequence joins TRBV27 and TRBJ2-7; 8 bases are shared with TRBD1. V lost 10 bases, J lost 0 bases, and 8 bases stayed unmatched. The germline V gene encodes CDR1 MNHEY and CDR2 SMNVEV (reference sequence). The CDR3 is 14 residues long. CDR3 coding DNA: TGTGCCACCGGCGGACAGGGCAGCTCCTACGAGCAGTACTTC. Residues: CATGGQGSSYEQYF.

The rearrangement links TRBV27 to TRBJ1-6; 7 nucleotides match TRBD1. CDR1 and CDR2 from the germline V gene are MNHEY and SMNVEV (reference sequence). J gave up 0 bases and V 5 bases, and 7 bases lay outside the gene matches. This CDR3 is built from 17 residues. The CDR3 DNA reads as TGTGCCAGCAGTGCGTACAGGGGAGGCTCCTATAATTCACCCCTCCACTTT. This translates into CASSAYRGGSYNSPLHF.

The gene calls are TRBV6-4 and TRBJ1-5, with 7 positions matching TRBD1. With 0 bases clipped from V and 7 bases from J, the junction kept 3 bases outside the gene matches. The germline V gene encodes CDR1 MRHNA and CDR2 SNTAGT. CDR3 length: 14 residues. This CDR3 is CASSDSGGGQPQHF. DNA for the CDR3: TGTGCCAGCAGTGACTCAGGGGGCGGCCAGCCCCAGCATTTT.

This clone was counted once. This sequence joins TRBV5-5 and TRBJ2-7; 13 bases agree with TRBD2. CDR1 is SGHKS and CDR2 is YYEKEE in the germline V gene (reference sequence). CDR3 length: 16 residues. V was pared by 4 bases and J by 1 base, with 5 bases of the junction left unmatched. The CDR3 sequence: CASSAGLAGVSYEQYF. The CDR3 DNA is TGTGCCAGCAGCGCTGGACTAGCGGGGGTGTCCTACGAGCAGTACTTC.

This clone was detected once. This chain uses TRBV5-4 with TRBJ2-5; D is undetermined. The length of the CDR3 is 14 residues. With 4 bases removed from V and 3 bases from J, the gap between germline ends came to 13 bases. Germline CDR1 and CDR2: SGHNT and YYREEE (reference sequence). DNA of the CDR3: TGTGCCAGCAGCCCAGTGTTTGGTGAAGAGACCCAGTACTTC. Its translation is CASSPVFGEETQYF.

This chain joins TRBV7-2 and TRBJ2-1; the match to TRBD1 covers 7 bases. The J segment lost 7 bases and the V segment lost 3 bases, leaving 6 bases of the junction unmatched. The CDR3 totals 14 residues. Looked up from germline, CDR1 is SGHTA and CDR2 is FQGNSA. The CDR3 is CASSFVGTENEQFF. The CDR3 DNA sequence: TGTGCCAGCAGCTTTGTCGGGACAGAGAATGAGCAGTTCTTC.

J is TRBJ1-3 and V is TRBV6-1; a weak D match, TRBD1 (5 bases). Trimming shortened V by 2 bases and J by 1 base, and 9 bases separated the two germline ends. This CDR3 contains 15 residues. Germline CDR1 is MNHNS and CDR2 is SASEGT. The chain's CDR3 is CASSERRTSGNTIYF. The CDR3 bases are TGTGCCAGCAGTGAAAGACGGACATCTGGAAACACCATATATTTT.

In the case of this clone: Other DNA sequences from this sample encode an identical CDR3 as well. J is TRBJ1-2 and V is TRBV5-1; 8 nucleotides line up with TRBD1. This CDR3 is 13 amino acids long. The germline V gene has CDR1 SGHRS and CDR2 YFSETQ. V trimming: 3 bases; J trimming: 3 bases; junction bases outside the gene matches: 1. The chain's CDR3 is CASSSTGDYGYTF. CDR3 nucleotides: TGCGCCAGCAGCTCGACAGGGGACTATGGCTACACCTTC.

The rearrangement joins TRBV7-9 to TRBJ1-6; TRBD1 matches 10 bases. CDR3 length: 15 amino acids. Germline values: CDR1 SEHNR, CDR2 FQNEAQ (reference sequence). With V trimmed by 1 base and J by 8 bases, 2 bases remained unmatched. The CDR3 loop reads CASSLGGTGDSPLHF. CDR3 coding DNA: TGTGCCAGCAGCTTAGGAGGGACAGGGGATTCACCCCTCCACTTT.

This clone was detected only a few times. The V call is TRBV23-1, the J call TRBJ2-7, with TRBD1 identical over 8 bases. TRBV23-1 is treated as an ORF (open reading frame) with a function not yet certain. V was clipped by 9 bases and J by 2 bases; unmatched bases: 6. The CDR3 runs 13 residues. The CDR3 loop is CASMYRGTYEQYF. As DNA, the CDR3 is TGCGCCAGTATGTACAGGGGGACCTACGAGCAGTACTTC.

For the CDR3, the DNA is TGTGCCAGCAGCTCACAGGGACGAAGGGAGCAGTTCTTC. Its protein product is CASSSQGRREQFF. The chain links TRBV7-2 to TRBJ2-1; D perhaps matches TRBD1 (6 bases). CDR1 and CDR2 (germline): SGHTA, FQGNSA. The CDR3 spans 13 residues. V was clipped by 4 bases and J by 10 bases, with 14 bases between them.

The chain combines TRBV7-3 with TRBJ2-1; the match to TRBD1 covers 12 bases. The germline V gene has CDR1 SGHTA and CDR2 FQGTGA. Trimming cost V 3 bases and J 6 bases; bases outside gene matches: 6. The CDR3 length is 16 residues. CDR3 nucleotides: TGTGCCAGCAGCTTGCAGGGACAGGGGGCGGTCAATGAGCAGTTCTTC. Its protein is CASSLQGQGAVNEQFF.

The V and J genes are TRBV6-5 and TRBJ2-7; D is possibly TRBD1 (5 bases). CDR3 length: 13 amino acids. V was pared by 6 bases and J by 7 bases, with 16 bases between. Germline loops: CDR1 MNHEY, CDR2 SVGAGI. The CDR3 reads CASSLPGRGEQYF. The CDR3 DNA is TGTGCCAGCAGCCTCCCCGGTAGGGGAGAGCAGTACTTC.

The rearrangement uses TRBV5-1 and TRBJ2-7; D possibly corresponds to TRBD1 (6 bases). The germline gives CDR1 SGHRS, CDR2 YFSETQ. V was pared by 0 bases and J by 0 bases, with 19 bases between. The CDR3 consists of 18 residues. The CDR3 here is CASSLVGRQASTSYEQYF. As DNA, the CDR3 is TGCGCCAGCAGCTTGGTTGGGAGACAGGCCTCAACCTCCTACGAGCAGTACTTC.

This chain joins TRBV9 and TRBJ2-1, with 10 bases matching TRBD1. The ends lost 1 base at V and 6 bases at J; junction bases unmatched: 4. The CDR3 is made up of 15 amino acids. Germline CDR1 SGDLS, CDR2 YYNGEE. In DNA form, the CDR3 reads TGTGCCAGCAGCGTAAGGACAGGGGGTGTCAATGAGCAGTTCTTC. This gives the protein CASSVRTGGVNEQFF.

Regarding this clone: This same CDR3 is encoded by further DNA sequences in the sample. The gene calls are TRBV6-5 and TRBJ1-5; D is unclear. CDR1 is MNHEY and CDR2 is SVGAGI in the germline V gene. The CDR3 loop spans 12 amino acids. With 5 bases removed from V and 5 bases from J, the gap between germline ends came to 7 bases. The CDR3 sequence is CASSTGDQPQHF. The CDR3 bases are TGTGCCAGCAGTACCGGAGATCAGCCCCAGCATTTT.

The chain employs TRBV6-5 and TRBJ1-6, with TRBD1 matching 10 bases. V shed 4 bases, J shed 10 bases, and the junction held 4 bases outside the gene matches. Germline V gene lookup returns CDR1 MNHEY and CDR2 SVGAGI. The CDR3 has 14 residues. The DNA for the CDR3 is TGTGCCAGCAGTTTCGGGACAGGGGACTCACCCCTCCACTTT. This gives the protein CASSFGTGDSPLHF.

This chain uses TRBV10-3 with TRBJ1-1; a weak D match, TRBD1 (6 bases). Germline loops: CDR1 ENHRY, CDR2 SYGVKD. There are 13 residues in the CDR3. The ends were cut back, 4 bases at V and 3 bases at J, with 9 bases in the middle. Here the CDR3 reads CAISGTADTEAFF. In DNA form, the CDR3 reads TGTGCCATCAGTGGGACAGCTGACACTGAAGCTTTCTTT.

V gene TRBV3-1 (or the pseudogene TRBV3-2) combines with J gene TRBJ2-1, with TRBD1 matching over 10 bases. This CDR3 is 16 amino acids long. The germline gives CDR1 LGHDT, CDR2 YNNKEL (reference sequence). V was pared by 4 bases and J by 7 bases, with 10 bases of the junction left unmatched. The CDR3 is CASSPRDRGLYNEQFF. The CDR3 DNA reads TGTGCCAGCAGCCCGCGGGACAGGGGACTGTATAATGAGCAGTTCTTC.

This clone was seen only once. V and J are TRBV11-2 and TRBJ1-2, with 9 bases matching TRBD1. Germline V gene data show CDR1 as SGHAT and CDR2 as FQNNGV. Unmatched junction bases numbered 6, after V lost 1 base and J lost 3 bases. The CDR3 length is 16 residues. CDR3 in amino acids: CASSLGSTGGYYGYTF. CDR3 DNA: TGTGCCAGCAGCTTAGGGTCGACAGGGGGGTACTATGGCTACACCTTC.

The V call is TRBV7-6, the J call TRBJ2-3, with a weak D call TRBD1 (7 bases). The germline gives CDR1 SGHVS, CDR2 FNYEAQ. This CDR3 has 17 residues. V was cut by 3 bases and J by 4 bases, with 20 bases left in between. Written as DNA, the CDR3 is TGTGCCAGCAGCTTGGGAGGACGAGGACAGGCGGCAGATACGCAGTATTTT. It specifies CASSLGGRGQAADTQYF.

The chain couples TRBV30 to TRBJ2-3; 8 nucleotides align to TRBD2. The V segment lost 0 bases and the J segment 4 bases; nucleotides outside the gene matches: 6. Germline lookup yields CDR1 GTSNPN and CDR2 SVGIG (reference sequence). The CDR3 length is 15 residues. CDR3 sequence reads: CAWSVPGGHSDTQYF. The CDR3 DNA reads TGTGCCTGGAGTGTCCCGGGGGGGCACTCAGATACGCAGTATTTT.

The chain recombines TRBV28 with TRBJ1-5, with D perhaps matching TRBD1 (5 bases). The CDR3 has 15 amino acids. Trimming pared 6 bases from V and 1 base from J, leaving 13 bases between. Germline-derived CDR1 and CDR2 are MDHEN and SYDVKM. CDR3 bases: TGTGCCAGCAGACCCCAGGGTGGCAGCAATCAGCCCCAGCATTTT. It translates to CASRPQGGSNQPQHF.

The chain carries TRBV5-1 and TRBJ2-3; 11 nucleotides match TRBD2. V gave up 4 bases and J gave up 1 base; unmatched junction bases: 8. The CDR3 has 17 amino acids. Per the germline V gene, CDR1 is SGHRS and CDR2 is YFSETQ. This CDR3 is CASSPSPGLAGTDTQYF. Here the CDR3 DNA reads TGCGCCAGCAGCCCTTCGCCGGGACTAGCGGGCACAGATACGCAGTATTTT.

The chain joins TRBV29-1 to TRBJ2-5; possibly TRBD1 for D (6 bases). The CDR3 length is 12 residues. V lost 5 bases to trimming and J lost 4 bases, with 11 bases between them. The germline V gene has CDR1 SQVTM and CDR2 ANQGSEA. The CDR3 loop reads CSVSGGPETQYF. DNA for the CDR3: TGCAGCGTTTCTGGGGGCCCAGAGACCCAGTACTTC.

At least ten counts were recorded for this clone. The gene calls are TRBV10-1 and TRBJ1-6; D unclear. CDR1 and CDR2 (germline): WNHNN, SYGVQD (reference sequence). This CDR3 spans 12 amino acids. Trimming left V 4 bases short and J 8 bases short, with 6 bases between. The CDR3 sequence: CASSGQDSPLHF. Here the CDR3 DNA reads TGCGCCAGCAGTGGGCAGGATTCACCCCTCCACTTT.